One sample yielded the 18 T cell receptor beta chains listed below, sequenced in a study of tissue T cells after allogeneic stem cell transplantation. Assay used: immunoSEQ multiplex PCR; TCRdb lists only in-frame clones, some missing. The data hold 15,000 to 20,000 clones, with just over 70% observed a single time. The source material was spleen. The receptors shown here come from a female BALB/c mouse in good health. Strain haplotype at MHC: H2-d.

With respect to this clone: Gene names denote mouse genes. The CDR3 end lies 1 residue beyond the end of the read and is filled in from the germline J gene. The chain carries TRBV4 and TRBJ1-1, with 8 bases fitting TRBD1. CDR3 length: 13 residues. V gave up 4 bases and J gave up 4 bases; unmatched junction bases: 2. Germline CDR1 is LGHDT and CDR2 is YNNKQL (reference sequence). The covered CDR3 bases are TGTGCCAGCAGCTGGACAGGGAGCACAGAAGTCTTC. It codes for CASSWTGSTEVF. The CDR3 in full is CASSWTGSTEVFF.

A word on this clone: The germline and genes are mouse ones. The read finishes 1 residue shy of the CDR3 end, and the germline J gene is used to complete it. The J gene is TRBJ2-5, the V gene TRBV13-2; the match to TRBD2 covers 12 bases. The CDR3 length is 17 residues. V shed 0 bases, J shed 3 bases, and the junction held 5 bases outside the gene matches. Germline CDR1 and CDR2: NNHNN and SYGAGS (reference sequence). The CDR3 sequence is CASGDADWGGRQDTQYF. Incomplete CDR3 DNA: TGTGCCAGCGGTGATGCAGACTGGGGGGGCCGGCAAGACACCCAGTAC.

With regard to this clone: Mouse gene names apply. Sequencing ends 1 residue short of the CDR3 end; the germline J gene provides the rest. V gene TRBV5 combines with J gene TRBJ1-5, with 7 bases aligning to TRBD1. Germline CDR1 and CDR2: LGHNA and YNLKQL (reference sequence). V dropped 0 bases and J dropped 5; count of bases not matched to a gene: 4. CDR3 size: 15 residues. The sequenced part of the CDR3 DNA is TGTGCCAGCAGCCAAGATAGCGACAGGGACCAGGCTCCGCTT. This codes for CASSQDSDRDQAPL. The CDR3 in its entirety is CASSQDSDRDQAPLF.

Turning to this clone: Each gene name is a mouse one. The read gets to within 1 residue of the CDR3 end, and the germline J gene fills in the rest. The J gene is TRBJ1-4, the V gene TRBV2, with D perhaps matching TRBD1 (6 bases). Trimming took 2 bases from V and 6 from J, leaving 7 bases between them. Germline CDR1 LGHNA, CDR2 YSYQKL. The CDR3 is made up of 13 amino acids. The CDR3 DNA, read in part, is TGTGCCAGCAGCCAAACAGGGCACGAAAGATTATTT. Translated: CASSQTGHERLF. In full, the CDR3 is CASSQTGHERLFF.

This clone was recorded a few times. The genes are named according to mouse. The CDR3 extends 1 residue past the end of the read, so its final part is completed from the germline J gene. This rearrangement joins TRBV13-3 to TRBJ1-4; 9 bases are a match to TRBD1. Unmatched junction bases numbered 3, after V lost 2 bases and J lost 7 bases. This CDR3 is 14 amino acids long. Germline assignment: CDR1 NNHDY and CDR2 SYVADS. The CDR3 loop is CASSDLGQGERLFF. CDR3 DNA, as far as it was read: TGTGCCAGCAGTGACCTGGGACAGGGCGAAAGATTATTT.

As for this clone: Genes and germline are mouse. The CDR3 is cut off 1 residue early in the read; its end comes from the germline J gene. J is TRBJ2-4 and V is TRBV5; 7 positions match TRBD2. The CDR3 length is 16 residues. Germline CDR1 is LGHNA and CDR2 is YNLKQL (reference sequence). V trimming: 4 bases; J trimming: 0 bases; junction bases outside the gene matches: 7. The CDR3 sequence: CASSPRLGGSQNTLYF. CDR3 DNA, as far as it was read: TGTGCCAGCAGCCCCCGACTGGGAGGGAGTCAAAACACCTTGTAC.

Concerning this clone itself: Genes here carry mouse names. The read comes to an end 1 residue before the CDR3 does, leaving the germline J gene to fill in the end. V is TRBV13-1 and J is TRBJ2-5; 11 bases align to TRBD2. After removal of 3 bases from V and 0 bases from J, the junction contained 6 bases not matched to a gene. Germline V lookup: CDR1 NSHNY, CDR2 SYGAGN. The CDR3 consists of 17 residues. CDR3 DNA, as far as it was read: TGTGCCAGCAGTGGTTCCGGGACTGGGGGTAACCAAGACACCCAGTAC. It yields the protein CASSGSGTGGNQDTQY. The CDR3 reads in full as CASSGSGTGGNQDTQYF.

Details on this clone: Here the gene names and germline are mouse. From the germline J gene comes the end of the CDR3, since the read stops 1 residue before it. The chain has TRBV14 and TRBJ2-5; TRBD1 agrees at 7 bases. J gave up 2 bases and V 4 bases, and 4 bases lay outside the gene matches. Per germline, CDR1 SGHDT and CDR2 FRDEAV. The CDR3 totals 14 residues. The DNA read from the CDR3 is TGTGCCAGCAGTCCCCGGGACAGCCAAGACACCCAGTAC. Translation: CASSPRDSQDTQY. The CDR3 in its entirety is CASSPRDSQDTQYF.

Remarks on this clone: These gene names are mouse names. Sequencing ends 1 residue short of the CDR3 end; the germline J gene provides the rest. The V and J genes are TRBV31 and TRBJ2-1, with TRBD1 matching over 10 bases. The CDR3 is made up of 13 amino acids. The trim removed 5 bases at V and 3 bases at J, leaving 1 base unmatched. Germline-derived CDR1 and CDR2 are GKSSPN and SITVG. The CDR3 loop reads CAWGQGVYAEQFF. CDR3 DNA (partial): TGTGCCTGGGGACAGGGGGTCTATGCTGAGCAGTTC.

This clone was seen a single time. Gene names and germline match the mouse. The read gets to within 1 residue of the CDR3 end, and the germline J gene fills in the rest. This chain uses TRBV19 with TRBJ2-1; 8 bases are a match to TRBD2. The CDR3 spans 14 residues. Trimming took 2 bases from V and 6 from J; bases not matched to a gene: 4. CDR1 is FNHDT, CDR2 SITEND, per germline (reference sequence). CDR3 residues: CASSMGGRVAEQFF. The part of the CDR3 DNA that was read is TGTGCCAGCAGTATGGGGGGGCGCGTTGCTGAGCAGTTC.

Points on this clone: Mouse names are used for the genes. The CDR3 goes on 1 residue after the read ends, and that part is filled in from the germline J gene. The gene calls are TRBV13-3 and TRBJ1-4; D unclear. The germline V and J ends were trimmed by 2 bases and 0 bases, with 5 bases remaining between them. Looked up from germline, CDR1 is NNHDY and CDR2 is SYVADS. The CDR3 extends over 14 amino acids. Partial CDR3 DNA: TGTGCCAGCAGTGAGAGGATTTCCAACGAAAGATTATTT. It encodes CASSERISNERLF. The entire CDR3 sequence reads CASSERISNERLFF.

This clone turned up a few times. Gene names are mouse gene names. The sequence runs out 1 residue before the end of the CDR3; the remainder is reconstructed from the germline J gene. The V call is TRBV13-1, the J call TRBJ1-3; TRBD1 agrees at 11 bases. The CDR3 is 15 amino acids. After removal of 2 bases from V and 4 bases from J, the junction contained 2 bases not matched to a gene. CDR1 and CDR2 (germline): NSHNY, SYGAGN. The covered CDR3 bases are TGTGCCAGCAGTGAGGGGACAGGGGGAGGAAATACGCTCTAT. It codes for CASSEGTGGGNTLY. The whole CDR3 protein reads CASSEGTGGGNTLYF.

A word on this clone: Genes and germline are mouse. The read ends 1 residue early relative to the CDR3; the germline J gene fills the gap. V and J are TRBV4 and TRBJ1-4, with TRBD1 identical over 7 bases. Germline V lookup: CDR1 LGHDT, CDR2 YNNKQL (reference sequence). With 6 bases clipped from V and 3 bases from J, the junction kept 1 base outside the gene matches. The CDR3 is 13 amino acids. The part of the CDR3 DNA that was read is TGTGCCAGCAGGGGGACAGCCAACGAAAGATTATTT. Its protein product is CASRGTANERLF. The full CDR3 sequence reads CASRGTANERLFF. The whole variable domain, remainder taken from reference TRBV4 and TRBJ1-4, is ETAVFQTPNYHVTQVGNEVSFNCKQTLGHDTMYWYKQDSKKLLKIMFSYNNKQLIVNETVPRRFSPQSSDKAHLNLRIKSVEPEDSAVYLCASRGTANERLFFGHGTKLSVL.

This clone came up once. The genes and germline here are from mouse. Read data end 1 residue before the CDR3 end; the end is taken from the germline J gene. This chain links TRBV31 with TRBJ2-4, with D maybe TRBD2 (6 bases). The CDR3 extends over 15 amino acids. V was cut by 3 bases and J by 0 bases, with 13 bases left in between. CDR1 and CDR2 (germline): GKSSPN, SITVG. CDR3 bases read: TGTGCCTGGAGCCCAAGGACTGCTAGTCAAAACACCTTGTAC. Amino acids: CAWSPRTASQNTLY. In full, the CDR3 is CAWSPRTASQNTLYF.

This clone was observed once. The genes are named according to mouse. The read falls 1 residue short of the CDR3 end, and the missing part is taken from the germline J gene. The chain has TRBV3 and TRBJ2-3, with TRBD2 as a possible D gene (7 bases). The V end was cut by 7 bases, the J end by 1 base, with 15 bases between. The CDR3 length is 15 residues. Germline V gene sequence: CDR1 SNHLY, CDR2 FYNGKV (reference sequence). CDR3 bases read: TGTGCCAGCATCGAGGGGGGCGCGGGTGCAGAAACGCTGTAT. Translated: CASIEGGAGAETLY. The whole CDR3 region reads CASIEGGAGAETLYF.

Only a few counts were recorded for this clone. The gene symbols are mouse symbols. The observed sequence ends 1 residue before the CDR3 terminus, with the missing tail filled in from the germline J gene. This chain links TRBV19 with TRBJ2-7; TRBD2 matches at 10 bases. The CDR3 is 14 residues long. Per the germline V gene, CDR1 is FNHDT and CDR2 is SITEND (reference sequence). V shed 3 bases and J 7 bases; nucleotides not matched to a gene: 7. The DNA read from the CDR3 is TGTGCCAGCAGTAAACACTGGGGGGGAAGCGAACAGTAC. Encoded protein: CASSKHWGGSEQY. The whole CDR3 region reads CASSKHWGGSEQYF. The full variable domain, completed using reference TRBV19 and TRBJ2-7, is GGIITQTPKFLIGQEGQKLTLKCQQNFNHDTMYWYRQDSGKGLRLIYYSITENDLQKGDLSEGYDASREKKSSFSLTVTSAQKNEMAVFLCASSKHWGGSEQYFGPGTRLTVL.

This clone has only a few counts. Gene names follow the mouse nomenclature. The CDR3 extends 1 residue past the end of the read, so its final part is completed from the germline J gene. The sample contains more than one DNA sequence encoding this CDR3. J is TRBJ2-3 and V is TRBV2, with 10 bases identical to TRBD2. V dropped 0 bases and J dropped 1; count of bases not matched to a gene: 4. CDR1 is LGHNA, CDR2 YSYQKL, per germline. This CDR3 spans 17 amino acids. CDR3 in amino acids: CASSQDLGGRGAETLYF. The covered CDR3 bases are TGTGCCAGCAGCCAAGACCTGGGGGGGCGCGGTGCAGAAACGCTGTAT.

As for this clone: Mouse gene names and germline throughout. The read gets to within 1 residue of the CDR3 end, and the germline J gene fills in the rest. The chain carries TRBV13-2 and TRBJ2-4, with 7 positions matching TRBD1. CDR1 and CDR2 from the germline V gene are NNHNN and SYGAGS (reference sequence). CDR3 length equals 13 residues. Losses at the gene ends were 5 bases for V and 1 base for J; bases not matched to a gene: 1. Incomplete CDR3 DNA: TGTGCCAGCGGCGGACAGGGTCAAAACACCTTGTAC. Translated: CASGGQGQNTLY. The full CDR3 protein reads CASGGQGQNTLYF.